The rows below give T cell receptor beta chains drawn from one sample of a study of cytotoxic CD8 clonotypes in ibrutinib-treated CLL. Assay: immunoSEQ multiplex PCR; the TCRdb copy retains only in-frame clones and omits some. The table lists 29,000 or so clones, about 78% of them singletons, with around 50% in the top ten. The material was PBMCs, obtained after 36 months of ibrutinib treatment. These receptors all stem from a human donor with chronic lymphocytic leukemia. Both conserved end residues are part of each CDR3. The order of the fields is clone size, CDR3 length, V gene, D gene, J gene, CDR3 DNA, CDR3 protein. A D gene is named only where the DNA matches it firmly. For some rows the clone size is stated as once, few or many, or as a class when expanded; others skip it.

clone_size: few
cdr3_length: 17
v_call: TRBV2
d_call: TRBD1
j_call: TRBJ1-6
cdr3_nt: TGTGCCAGCAGTGAGGACAGGGCTAGCTCCTATAATTCACCCCTCCACTTT
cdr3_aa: CASSEDRASSYNSPLHF

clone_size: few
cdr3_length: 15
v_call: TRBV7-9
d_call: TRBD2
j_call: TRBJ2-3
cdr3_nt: TGTGCCAGCAGGTCCGGGGCTCAGGAGGGAGGGACGCAGTATTTT
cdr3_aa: CASRSGAQEGGTQYF

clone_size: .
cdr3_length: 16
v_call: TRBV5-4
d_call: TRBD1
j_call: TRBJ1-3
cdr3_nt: TGTGCCAGCTCCCGGGACAGGTCGAGCTCTGGAAACACCATATATTTT
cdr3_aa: CASSRDRSSSGNTIYF

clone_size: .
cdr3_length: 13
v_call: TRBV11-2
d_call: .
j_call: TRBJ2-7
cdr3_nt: TGTGCCAGCAGCTTGGACCAGCTCTACGAGCAGTACTTC
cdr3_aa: CASSLDQLYEQYF

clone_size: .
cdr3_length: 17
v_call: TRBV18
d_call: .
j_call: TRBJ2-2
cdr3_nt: TGTGCCAGCTCGCCGGGGCAGGCCGGTCAAGTCTTCGGGGAGCTGTTTTTT
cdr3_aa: CASSPGQAGQVFGELFF

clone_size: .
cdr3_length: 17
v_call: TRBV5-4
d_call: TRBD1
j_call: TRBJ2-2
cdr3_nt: TGTGCCAGCAGCCCCGGGACAGGGCCGGTATCCGCCGGGGAGCTGTTTTTT
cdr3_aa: CASSPGTGPVSAGELFF

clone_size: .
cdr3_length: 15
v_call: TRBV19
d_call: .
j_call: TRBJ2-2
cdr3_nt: TGTGCCAGTAAGAAACTTCGACTCGAGGCCGGGGAGCTGTTTTTT
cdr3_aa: CASKKLRLEAGELFF

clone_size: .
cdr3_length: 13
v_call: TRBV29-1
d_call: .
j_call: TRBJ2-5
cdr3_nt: TGCAGCGTTGAAGCCCAGGGGCTCGAGACCCAGTACTTC
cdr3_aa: CSVEAQGLETQYF

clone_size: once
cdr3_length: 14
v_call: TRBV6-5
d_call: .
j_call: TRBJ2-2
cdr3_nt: TGTGCCAGCGTGAAGGGGCCGGACACCGGGGAGCTGTTTTTT
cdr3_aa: CASVKGPDTGELFF

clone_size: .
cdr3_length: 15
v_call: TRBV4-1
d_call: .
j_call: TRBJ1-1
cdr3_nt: TGCGCCAGCAGCCAAGTAGACGGAATGAACACTGAAGCTTTCTTT
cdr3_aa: CASSQVDGMNTEAFF

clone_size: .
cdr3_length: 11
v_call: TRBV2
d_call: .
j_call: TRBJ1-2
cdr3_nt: TGTGCCAGCAGGGTAGCCTATGGCTACACCTTC
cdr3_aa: CASRVAYGYTF

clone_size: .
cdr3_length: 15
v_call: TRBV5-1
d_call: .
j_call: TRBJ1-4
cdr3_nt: TGCGCCAGCAGCTTGACGGGGAGGGACAATGAAAAACTGTTTTTT
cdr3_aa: CASSLTGRDNEKLFF

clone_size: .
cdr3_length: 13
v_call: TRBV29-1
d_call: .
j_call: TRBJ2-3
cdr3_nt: TGCAGCGTTGATTACAGCTACACAGATACGCAGTATTTT
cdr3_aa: CSVDYSYTDTQYF

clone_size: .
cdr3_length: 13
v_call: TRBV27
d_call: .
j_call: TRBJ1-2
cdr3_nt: TGTGCCAGCAGACCTCAGGGAGGAGGAGGCTACACCTTC
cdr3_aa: CASRPQGGGGYTF

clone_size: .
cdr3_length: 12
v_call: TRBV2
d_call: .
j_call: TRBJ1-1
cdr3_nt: TGTGCCAGCAGGCAAGAGAACACTGAAGCTTTCTTT
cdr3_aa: CASRQENTEAFF

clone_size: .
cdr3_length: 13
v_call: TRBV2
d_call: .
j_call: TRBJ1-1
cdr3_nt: TGTGCCAGCAGTGTGACACGTCGCTCTGAAGCTTTCTTT
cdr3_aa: CASSVTRRSEAFF

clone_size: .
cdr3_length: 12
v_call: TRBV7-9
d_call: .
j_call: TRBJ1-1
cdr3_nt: TGTGCCAGCAGCCCCGGGGGGGCCGAAGCTTTCTTT
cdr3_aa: CASSPGGAEAFF

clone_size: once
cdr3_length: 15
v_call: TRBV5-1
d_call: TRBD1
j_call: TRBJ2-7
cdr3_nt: TGCGCCAGCAGCCCCGGACAGGGGCGACCCTACGAGCAGTACTTC
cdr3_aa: CASSPGQGRPYEQYF

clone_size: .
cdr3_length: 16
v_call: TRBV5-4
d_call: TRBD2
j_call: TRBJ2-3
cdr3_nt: TGTGCCAGCAGCTACCTGGGACTAGCTGGGGTAGATACGCAGTATTTT
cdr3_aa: CASSYLGLAGVDTQYF

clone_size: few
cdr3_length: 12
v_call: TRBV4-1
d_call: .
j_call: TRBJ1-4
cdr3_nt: TGCGCCAGCAGCCCGAACGGGGTCAAACTGTTTTTT
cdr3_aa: CASSPNGVKLFF

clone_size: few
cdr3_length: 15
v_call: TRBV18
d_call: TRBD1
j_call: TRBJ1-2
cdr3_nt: TGTGCCAGCTCACCCGTGGACAGGGGGACTATGCTCTACACCTTC
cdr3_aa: CASSPVDRGTMLYTF

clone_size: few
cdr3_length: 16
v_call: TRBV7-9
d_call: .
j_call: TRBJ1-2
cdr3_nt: TGTGCCAGCAGCCCCAGGGAACCGGACCCTAACTATGGCTACACCTTC
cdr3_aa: CASSPREPDPNYGYTF